The present TCR beta chain was sequenced within a study of cytomegalovirus exposure and HLA in healthy donors. Study-level points and caveats: Presence/absence analysis assumed near-uniform sequencing depth across donors.

The CDR3 is 15 amino acids. Trimming removed 3 bases from V and 5 bases from J, with 11 bases in between. Looked up from germline, CDR1 is MNHEY and CDR2 is SMNVEV (reference sequence). All the people who gave samples were healthy bone marrow donors. Remarks on this clone: The antigen remains undetermined.

The PCR employed 60 Vbeta primers together with 13 Jbeta primers. Assay: immunoSEQ multiplex PCR; the TCRdb copy retains only in-frame clones and omits some. The sample gives 150,000 to 200,000 clones, about 75% of which show up once; around 7% is in the top ten. The sequence was collected from a male donor in good health and CMV-seropositive. What was sequenced was PBMCs. The V gene is TRBV27, the J gene TRBJ1-6; TRBD1 is a possible D gene (5 bases). DNA for the CDR3: TGTGCCAGCAGTTTTGCCGCAGGGAATAATTCACCCCTCCACTTT. Translating gives CASSFAAGNNSPLHF.